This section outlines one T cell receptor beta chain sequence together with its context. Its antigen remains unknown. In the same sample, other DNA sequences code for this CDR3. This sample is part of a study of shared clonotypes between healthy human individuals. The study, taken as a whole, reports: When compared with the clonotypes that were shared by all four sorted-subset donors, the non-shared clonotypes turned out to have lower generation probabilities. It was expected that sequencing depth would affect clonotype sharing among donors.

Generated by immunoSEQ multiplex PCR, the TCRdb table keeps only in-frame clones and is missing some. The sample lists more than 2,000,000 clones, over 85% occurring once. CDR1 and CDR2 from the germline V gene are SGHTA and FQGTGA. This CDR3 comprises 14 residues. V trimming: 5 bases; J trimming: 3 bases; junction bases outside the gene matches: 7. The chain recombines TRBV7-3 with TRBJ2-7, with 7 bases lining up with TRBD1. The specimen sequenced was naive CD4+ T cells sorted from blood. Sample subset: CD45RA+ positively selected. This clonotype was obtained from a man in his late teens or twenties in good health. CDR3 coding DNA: TGTGCCAGCAGCCTAAGCAGGGACAGCTACGAGCAGTACTTC. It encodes CASSLSRDSYEQYF.